Below are 8 T cell receptor beta chains sequenced from a single sample in a study of blood T cell repertoires in COVID-19. Sequenced by immunoSEQ multiplex PCR; TCRdb stores in-frame clones only, minus some. The sample has around 260,000 clones, around 88% seen once; the top ten hold around 0.8%. The specimen sequenced was peripheral blood. Receptor source: a man aged 30 to 39 with acute or convalescent COVID-19.

This clone was seen a single time. The chain is built from TRBV3-1 (or the pseudogene TRBV3-2) and TRBJ2-5; D remains ambiguous. In germline, CDR1 is LGHDT, CDR2 YNNKEL (reference sequence). The CDR3 runs to 11 residues. V lost 1 base, J lost 9 bases, and 6 bases lay in between. The CDR3 is CASSQVQAQYF. The CDR3, as DNA: TGTGCCAGCAGCCAAGTGCAGGCCCAGTACTTC.

The CDR3 spells CASSLGTLLTDTQYF. CDR3 in DNA: TGTGCCAGCAGTTTAGGGACTCTGCTCACAGATACGCAGTATTTT. V usage is TRBV27 and J usage is TRBJ2-3; possibly TRBD2 for D (6 bases). Trimming stripped 2 bases from V and 2 bases from J, with 11 bases between. The CDR3 is 15 amino acids. Germline V gene lookup returns CDR1 MNHEY and CDR2 SMNVEV (reference sequence).

The V call is TRBV5-1, the J call TRBJ1-2, with 8 bases that match TRBD1. After removal of 4 bases from V and 0 bases from J, the junction contained 8 bases not matched to a gene. CDR1 is SGHRS, CDR2 YFSETQ, per germline. The CDR3 is 16 residues long. In DNA, the CDR3 is TGCGCCAGCAGCCCGGGACAGGAGAAAGCTAACTATGGCTACACCTTC. This encodes CASSPGQEKANYGYTF.

This clone came up a few times. The V call is TRBV7-2, the J call TRBJ1-2; 9 bases fit TRBD1. Germline trimming cut 0 bases from V and 8 bases from J; bases unmatched to any gene: 7. CDR3 size: 15 residues. Per the germline V gene, CDR1 is SGHTA and CDR2 is FQGNSA. The CDR3 DNA reads as TGTGCCAGCAGCTTAGCGCTGGGACAGGGAGGCGGCTACACCTTC. Amino acids: CASSLALGQGGGYTF.

This clone was detected only once. This chain uses TRBV20-1 with TRBJ1-1; 10 positions agree with TRBD1. The CDR3 has 16 amino acids. Trimming took 5 bases from V and 0 from J; bases not matched to a gene: 9. Germline CDR1 DFQATT, CDR2 SNEGSKA (reference sequence). CDR3 coding DNA: TGCAGTGCTCGTGACAGGGGGCGGCTGATGAACACTGAAGCTTTCTTT. Amino acid sequence: CSARDRGRLMNTEAFF.

V and J are TRBV5-1 and TRBJ2-2; 11 bases are a match to TRBD2. This CDR3 has 16 amino acids. The J segment lost 1 base and the V segment lost 2 bases, leaving 1 base of the junction unmatched. Germline lookup yields CDR1 SGHRS and CDR2 YFSETQ. In nucleotides, the CDR3 is TGCGCCAGCAGCTTAACTAGCGGGGGGAACACCGGGGAGCTGTTTTTT. Protein sequence: CASSLTSGGNTGELFF.

This clone was detected once. The J gene is TRBJ2-4, the V gene TRBV29-1; possible D gene TRBD1, 5 bases. The germline V and J ends were trimmed by 1 base and 4 bases, with 8 bases remaining between them. Germline loops: CDR1 SQVTM, CDR2 ANQGSEA. The CDR3 contains 13 residues. Here the CDR3 reads CSVEGQGKNIQYF. CDR3 in DNA: TGCAGCGTTGAAGGGCAGGGAAAAAACATTCAGTACTTC.

The genes are TRBV4-1 and TRBJ2-7; 8 nucleotides agree with TRBD2. Germline CDR1 MGHRA, CDR2 YSYEKL. The CDR3 spans 15 residues. With V trimmed by 1 base and J by 6 bases, 8 bases remained unmatched. The CDR3 DNA reads TGCGCCAGCAGCCAAGGTGCGGCCGCGGGAGGCGAGCAGTACTTC. As protein: CASSQGAAAGGEQYF.